This T cell receptor (beta chain) was found in a study of T cell clonotyping in hematopoietic cell transplantation. This clone was counted once. Only in-frame clones appear in the TCRdb table, and some are missing; sequencing was by immunoSEQ multiplex PCR. Of a few thousand clones listed, roughly 90% are singletons. The clonotype comes from a male patient aged 70 to 80 who had an allogeneic stem cell transplant from an unrelated donor, so T cells may come from the graft donor. Some clones in this sample may be carry-over from other donors' samples. Sample: peripheral blood mononuclear cells, taken 100 days after allogeneic stem cell transplant.

The CDR3 DNA reads TGTGCCAGCAATGTGGGGGGTTCAAACACTGAAGCTTTCTTT. Its translation: CASNVGGSNTEAFF. The chain joins TRBV28 to TRBJ1-1; D possibly corresponds to TRBD1 (5 bases). V shed 7 bases and J shed 2 bases, with 14 bases lying between them. The CDR3 has 14 amino acids. CDR1 is MDHEN, CDR2 SYDVKM, per germline. The variable domain in full, with the rest retrieved from reference TRBV28 and TRBJ1-1, is DVKVTQSSRYLVKRTGEKVFLECVQDMDHENMFWYRQDPGLGLRLIYFSYDVKMKEKGDIPEGYSVSREKKERFSLILESASTNQTSMYLCASNVGGSNTEAFFGQGTRLTVV.